This is a list of T cell receptor beta chains from one sample in a study of OX40 agonist ivuxolimab in advanced cancers. The repertoire was sequenced with immunoSEQ multiplex PCR; TCRdb's copy has only in-frame clones and lacks some. The sample comprises approximately 44,000 clones, about 91% of which are singletons, and 25% to 35% rests with the top ten. The starting material was CD4+ or CD8+ T cells sorted from blood, obtained in a trial of the OX40 agonist ivuxolimab. These receptors originate from an adult with an advanced solid tumor such as melanoma, head and neck, liver or kidney cancer. Both conserved end residues are part of each CDR3. The order of the fields is CDR3 length, V gene, J gene, clone size, D gene, CDR3 DNA, CDR3 protein. The D gene is left open where the match is weak. Size is omitted from some rows. Given values are once, few, many or a class for expanded clones.

len: 14; v_gene: TRBV4-1; j_gene: TRBJ2-2; abundance: .; d_gene: .; CDR3nt: TGCGCCAGCAGCGGGACACTTGACACCGGGGAGCTGTTTTTT; CDR3aa: CASSGTLDTGELFF
len: 13; v_gene: TRBV19; j_gene: TRBJ1-1; abundance: .; d_gene: .; CDR3nt: TGTGCCAGTAGTATATCCCTTGCATATGAAGCTTTCTTT; CDR3aa: CASSISLAYEAFF
len: 13; v_gene: TRBV5-1; j_gene: TRBJ1-1; abundance: .; d_gene: .; CDR3nt: TGCGCCAGCAGCTTACGGGGGCACACTGAAGCTTTCTTT; CDR3aa: CASSLRGHTEAFF
len: 14; v_gene: TRBV29-1; j_gene: TRBJ2-7; abundance: .; d_gene: TRBD1; CDR3nt: TGCAGCGTCACCTCAGGGGGCGCGGGAAACGAGCAGTACTTC; CDR3aa: CSVTSGGAGNEQYF
len: 14; v_gene: TRBV19; j_gene: TRBJ1-2; abundance: few; d_gene: .; CDR3nt: TGTGCCAGTAGTATAGATAGGGCCAACTATGGCTACACCTTC; CDR3aa: CASSIDRANYGYTF
len: 15; v_gene: TRBV15; j_gene: TRBJ2-1; abundance: .; d_gene: .; CDR3nt: TGTGCCACCAGCAGAGATAGGAGTACTCAGAATGAGCAGTTCTTC; CDR3aa: CATSRDRSTQNEQFF
len: 17; v_gene: TRBV6-1; j_gene: TRBJ1-2; abundance: .; d_gene: .; CDR3nt: TGTGCCAGCAGTGAAGACAAATCCGGGCCGTCATACTATGGCTACACCTTC; CDR3aa: CASSEDKSGPSYYGYTF
len: 14; v_gene: TRBV7-9; j_gene: TRBJ2-5; abundance: .; d_gene: .; CDR3nt: TGTGCCAGCAGCACAACAGGTTGGGCAGAGACCCAGTACTTC; CDR3aa: CASSTTGWAETQYF
len: 14; v_gene: TRBV28; j_gene: TRBJ1-5; abundance: .; d_gene: .; CDR3nt: TGTGCCAGCAGGATTACAGGGTCCCCTCAGCCCCAGCATTTT; CDR3aa: CASRITGSPQPQHF
len: 17; v_gene: TRBV7-8; j_gene: TRBJ2-7; abundance: .; d_gene: TRBD1; CDR3nt: TGTGCCAGCAGCTTTCGACAGGGGCGCGAAATGTCCTACGAGCAGTACTTC; CDR3aa: CASSFRQGREMSYEQYF
len: 13; v_gene: TRBV9; j_gene: TRBJ2-7; abundance: .; d_gene: TRBD2; CDR3nt: TGTGCCAGCAGCCCGGGGGGTAGCGACGAGCAGTACTTC; CDR3aa: CASSPGGSDEQYF
len: 16; v_gene: TRBV15; j_gene: TRBJ2-1; abundance: .; d_gene: .; CDR3nt: TGTGCCACCAGCAAAGGCGACTCGTCCCCCTACAATGAGCAGTTCTTC; CDR3aa: CATSKGDSSPYNEQFF
len: 14; v_gene: TRBV6-5; j_gene: TRBJ2-7; abundance: few; d_gene: TRBD1; CDR3nt: TGTGCCAGCAGTTACCAGGGACAGTCCTACGAGCAGTACTTC; CDR3aa: CASSYQGQSYEQYF
len: 16; v_gene: TRBV7-6; j_gene: TRBJ1-1; abundance: medium-sized; d_gene: TRBD1; CDR3nt: TGTGCCAGCAGCTTTGGGGACAGGGGGCGCAACACTGAAGCTTTCTTT; CDR3aa: CASSFGDRGRNTEAFF
len: 14; v_gene: TRBV25-1; j_gene: TRBJ1-5; abundance: .; d_gene: .; CDR3nt: TGTGCCAGCAGTGACTGGACAGCTAATCAGCCCCAGCATTTT; CDR3aa: CASSDWTANQPQHF